The 29 T cell receptor beta chains listed next were all sequenced from one sample in a study of T cells in Graves' hyperthyroidism and ophthalmopathy. TCR beta CDR3 regions were amplified from RNA transcripts. The HTBI primer set served for first-round RT-PCR of the TCR CDR3. TCRdb recomputed calls from the multiplex PCR reads with MiXCR, one row per CDR3 protein. The data show 550,000 to 700,000 distinct CDR3 sequences, roughly 14% seen once. The specimen was blood. These receptors all stem from a woman aged 40 to 50 with Graves' ophthalmopathy.

This clonotype was observed many times. The rearrangement links TRBV27 to TRBJ2-7; TRBD1 agrees at 7 bases. Trimming removed 2 bases from V and 2 bases from J; junction bases left unmatched: 6. The CDR3 runs to 15 residues. The V gene's germline CDR1 is MNHEY and CDR2 SMNVEV (reference sequence). CDR3 residues: CASSLTRDSTYEQYF. The DNA for the CDR3 is TGTGCCAGCAGTTTAACCCGGGACAGCACCTACGAGCAGTACTTC.

This clonotype was observed at least ten times. The genes are TRBV2 and TRBJ2-1, with 12 nucleotides matching TRBD2. CDR3 length: 14 residues. Germline V gene lookup returns CDR1 SNHLY and CDR2 FYNNEI. The J segment lost 5 bases and the V segment lost 6 bases, leaving 2 bases of the junction unmatched. The CDR3 spells CASSLAGGDNEQFF. CDR3 sequence (DNA): TGTGCCAGCAGCCTAGCGGGAGGGGACAATGAGCAGTTCTTC.

The sample holds many counts of this clonotype. The CDR3 spells CASSQDHSWGREAFF. CDR3 bases: TGCGCCAGCAGCCAAGACCACAGTTGGGGTCGGGAAGCTTTCTTT. The chain recombines TRBV4-3 with TRBJ1-1; no definite D call. Per the germline V gene, CDR1 is LGHNA and CDR2 is YSLEER. V lost 0 bases and J lost 8, with 16 bases in between. This CDR3 contains 15 residues.

The V gene is TRBV4-2, the J gene TRBJ1-2; TRBD1 matches at 9 bases. From germline, CDR1 is LGHNA and CDR2 YNFKEQ. V lost 2 bases and J lost 7; bases outside the gene matches: 14. The CDR3 is 17 amino acids. CDR3 bases: TGTGCCAGCAGCCAACGATCGGGGGGGACAGGGATGGGTGGCTACACCTTC. It is translated as CASSQRSGGTGMGGYTF.

V usage is TRBV20-1 and J usage is TRBJ1-1; tentative D call: TRBD1 (5 bases). CDR1 and CDR2 (germline): DFQATT, SNEGSKA (reference sequence). The CDR3 spans 13 residues. The V end lost 2 bases, the J end lost 5 bases, and 12 bases lay between the germline ends. CDR3 in DNA: TGCAGTGCTAGAAGTCCAGGGAATACTGAAGCTTTCTTT. Its translation is CSARSPGNTEAFF.

There are many counts of this clonotype. CDR3 sequence: CASSSGSVDQPQHF. CDR3 in DNA: TGTGCCAGCAGTTCAGGGTCGGTGGATCAGCCCCAGCATTTT. The V and J genes are TRBV6-5 and TRBJ1-5; possibly TRBD1 for D (5 bases). Germline V lookup: CDR1 MNHEY, CDR2 SVGAGI. The CDR3 loop spans 14 amino acids. Trimming removed 4 bases from V and 5 bases from J, with 12 bases in between.

At least ten counts were recorded for this clonotype. The rearrangement links TRBV25-1 to TRBJ2-5; unclear D gene. CDR1 is MGHDK and CDR2 is SYGVNS in the germline V gene. This CDR3 is built from 14 residues. Trimming removed 1 base from V and 4 bases from J, with 10 bases in between. The CDR3 loop reads CASSELVGVETQYF. CDR3 sequence (DNA): TGTGCCAGCAGTGAATTAGTCGGAGTAGAGACCCAGTACTTC.

This clonotype was recorded a few times. The rearrangement joins TRBV7-9 to TRBJ2-7; D gene ambiguous. CDR1 and CDR2 from the germline V gene are SEHNR and FQNEAQ (reference sequence). The CDR3 is made up of 14 amino acids. Trimming pared 1 base from V and 3 bases from J, leaving 10 bases between. Here the CDR3 reads CASSLEGPFYEQYF. The CDR3 DNA follows: TGTGCCAGCAGCTTAGAGGGCCCCTTCTACGAGCAGTACTTC.

This clonotype was observed many times. The chain employs TRBV28 and TRBJ1-1; possibly TRBD1 for D (6 bases). The CDR3 extends over 13 amino acids. Trimming left V 5 bases short and J 5 bases short, with 12 bases between. CDR1 and CDR2 from the germline V gene are MDHEN and SYDVKM. The CDR3 DNA sequence: TGTGCCAGCAGTCTCGCGGGGGCTACTGAAGCTTTCTTT. Encoded protein: CASSLAGATEAFF.

The chain recombines TRBV7-2 with TRBJ2-7; D remains unclear. Germline CDR1 reads SGHTA; CDR2 reads FQGNSA. This CDR3 has 14 amino acids. Trimming removed 0 bases from V and 6 bases from J, with 12 bases in between. The CDR3, as DNA: TGTGCCAGCAGCTTAGCACAGTTAGGGCGCGAGCAGTACTTC. Protein product: CASSLAQLGREQYF. Variable domain in full (rest from reference TRBV7-2 and TRBJ2-7): GAGVSQSPSNKVTEKGKDVELRCDPISGHTALYWYRQSLGQGLEFLIYFQGNSAPDKSGLPSDRFSAERTGGSVSTLTIQRTQQEDSAVYLCASSLAQLGREQYFGPGTRLTVT.

This clonotype was seen repeatedly, ten times or more. The chain joins TRBV24-1 to TRBJ2-2; TRBD2 is a possible D gene (5 bases). The CDR3 extends over 16 amino acids. Germline CDR1 is KGHDR and CDR2 is SFDVKD. Trimming shortened V by 4 bases and J by 6 bases, and 17 bases separated the two germline ends. The CDR3: CATSDLDNRRPGELFF. The CDR3 DNA follows: TGTGCCACCAGTGACTTAGACAACCGGAGGCCCGGGGAGCTGTTTTTT.

This clonotype was counted ten times or more. The chain employs TRBV5-6 and TRBJ1-2; 8 nucleotides agree with TRBD1. With V trimmed by 4 bases and J by 4 bases, 6 bases remained unmatched. The CDR3 is made up of 14 amino acids. Germline CDR1 is SGHDT and CDR2 is YYEEEE. The CDR3 coding sequence is TGTGCCAGCAGCGTTGGACAGGGCCTCTATGGCTACACCTTC. This codes for CASSVGQGLYGYTF.

This clonotype has a handful of counts. The chain uses TRBV28 and TRBJ2-4; D is perhaps TRBD1 (7 bases). Germline V gene lookup returns CDR1 MDHEN and CDR2 SYDVKM. The CDR3 has 12 residues. The V and J ends lost 2 bases and 12 bases respectively, with 11 bases between them. The CDR3 sequence: CASSLGQGGQYF. CDR3 DNA: TGTGCCAGCAGTTTAGGCCAGGGGGGTCAGTACTTC. Complete variable domain (other parts from reference TRBV28 and TRBJ2-4): DVKVTQSSRYLVKRTGEKVFLECVQDMDHENMFWYRQDPGLGLRLIYFSYDVKMKEKGDIPEGYSVSREKKERFSLILESASTNQTSMYLCASSLGQGGQYFGAGTRLSVL.

This clonotype was observed at least ten times. V and J are TRBV5-1 and TRBJ2-7; 7 bases are a match to TRBD1. Trimming cost V 1 base and J 2 bases; bases outside gene matches: 3. Germline V gives CDR1 SGHRS, CDR2 YFSETQ. The CDR3 consists of 14 residues. CDR3 in DNA: TGCGCCAGCAGCTTGACAGGGGCCACCTACGAGCAGTACTTC. It encodes CASSLTGATYEQYF.

V is TRBV10-3 and J is TRBJ1-2, with TRBD1 matching 7 bases. CDR1 is ENHRY, CDR2 SYGVKD, per germline. CDR3 size: 13 residues. V shed 3 bases and J 8 bases; nucleotides not matched to a gene: 6. This CDR3 reads CAISDLGQEGYTF. In nucleotides, the CDR3 is TGTGCCATCAGTGACCTTGGACAGGAAGGCTACACCTTC.

In its sample, this clonotype was seen many times. The J gene is TRBJ2-5, the V gene TRBV20-1; 14 bases map to TRBD2. The CDR3 length is 15 residues. The ends lost 3 bases at V and 5 bases at J; junction bases unmatched: 5. The V gene's germline CDR1 is DFQATT and CDR2 SNEGSKA (reference sequence). This CDR3 reads CSARGLAGDGETQYF. The CDR3 coding sequence is TGCAGTGCTAGGGGACTAGCGGGAGACGGGGAGACCCAGTACTTC.

This chain connects TRBV10-3 to TRBJ1-5; 7 bases match TRBD1. Germline V gene data show CDR1 as ENHRY and CDR2 as SYGVKD. Unmatched junction bases numbered 3, after V lost 0 bases and J lost 1 base. The CDR3 runs to 16 residues. The CDR3 is CAISESQGGSNQPQHF. The CDR3 DNA is TGTGCCATCAGTGAGTCGCAGGGGGGAAGCAATCAGCCCCAGCATTTT.

This clonotype was seen a few times. The chain is built from TRBV6-5 and TRBJ2-1; D may be TRBD1 (7 bases). CDR3 length: 13 residues. The V end was cut by 7 bases, the J end by 8 bases, with 15 bases between. CDR1 is MNHEY and CDR2 is SVGAGI in the germline V gene. The CDR3, as DNA: TGTGCCAGCAATTTAGACAGGGAGGATGAGCAGTTCTTC. This gives the protein CASNLDREDEQFF.

The chain is built from TRBV15 and TRBJ1-6; D not certain. Germline V lookup: CDR1 LNHNV, CDR2 YYDKDF (reference sequence). Trimming took off 3 bases at V and 7 bases at J, with 4 bases between the two ends. The CDR3 loop spans 12 amino acids. CDR3 in DNA: TGTGCCACCAGCAGGGGAAATTCACCCCTCCACTTT. This sequence encodes CATSRGNSPLHF.

V and J are TRBV28 and TRBJ1-5, with TRBD1 identical over 8 bases. Germline V gene data show CDR1 as MDHEN and CDR2 as SYDVKM. The V and J ends lost 7 bases and 1 base, in that order; junction bases with no gene match: 6. The CDR3 spans 15 residues. The DNA for the CDR3 is TGTGCCAGCAATCAGGGGGCTTGGAGCAATCAGCCCCAGCATTTT. Translating it yields CASNQGAWSNQPQHF.

This chain uses TRBV12-3 or TRBV12-4 with TRBJ1-1; TRBD1 aligns across 7 bases. The CDR3 totals 14 residues. After removal of 5 bases from V and 6 bases from J, the junction contained 9 bases not matched to a gene. The CDR3 coding sequence is TGTGCCAGCAGTGAGGGAGGACAGGAGGCTGAAGCTTTCTTT. Protein: CASSEGGQEAEAFF.

Ten or more counts support this clonotype. The V and J genes are TRBV27 and TRBJ2-6; no clear D. Germline-derived CDR1 and CDR2 are MNHEY and SMNVEV (reference sequence). V lost 6 bases, J lost 0 bases, and 6 bases lay in between. CDR3 length: 14 residues. The DNA for the CDR3 is TGTGCCAGCAGATCAGGCTCTGGGGCCAACGTCCTGACTTTC. This codes for CASRSGSGANVLTF. Variable domain in full (rest from reference TRBV27 and TRBJ2-6): EAQVTQNPRYLITVTGKKLTVTCSQNMNHEYMSWYRQDPGLGLRQIYYSMNVEVTDKGDVPEGYKVSRKEKRNFPLILESPSPNQTSLYFCASRSGSGANVLTFGAGSRLTVL.

This clonotype was seen many times. The chain combines TRBV28 with TRBJ2-7; TRBD1 aligns across 7 bases. Germline trimming cut 6 bases from V and 2 bases from J; bases unmatched to any gene: 7. The length of the CDR3 is 14 residues. CDR1 is MDHEN, CDR2 SYDVKM, per germline. This chain's CDR3 is CASSLGQAAYEQYF. CDR3 in DNA: TGTGCCAGCAGCCTAGGACAGGCCGCCTACGAGCAGTACTTC.

The chain recombines TRBV5-6 with TRBJ1-5; no reliable D call. CDR3 length: 14 amino acids. Deletions cut 4 bases from V and 9 bases from J, with 17 bases between. The germline gives CDR1 SGHDT, CDR2 YYEEEE. The CDR3 is CASSLRGQITPQHF. The CDR3 region has the DNA TGTGCCAGCAGCCTCCGGGGTCAAATTACGCCCCAGCATTTT.

This clonotype was detected only a few times. The V and J genes are TRBV7-6 and TRBJ2-2; D is unclear. CDR3 length: 13 amino acids. CDR1 is SGHVS, CDR2 FNYEAQ, per germline. Trimming pared 5 bases from V and 10 bases from J, leaving 14 bases between. CDR3 in amino acids: CASSVPVAEELFF. In DNA, the CDR3 is TGTGCCAGCAGCGTGCCAGTGGCCGAGGAGCTGTTTTTT. The full variable domain, in which reference TRBV7-6 and TRBJ2-2 provide the parts outside the CDR3, is GAGVSQSPRYKVTKRGQDVALRCDPISGHVSLYWYRQALGQGPEFLTYFNYEAQQDKSGLPNDRFSAERPEGSISTLTIQRTEQRDSAMYRCASSVPVAEELFFGEGSRLTVL.

In its sample, this clonotype was seen many times. The rearrangement uses TRBV15 and TRBJ2-5, with D hard to call. This CDR3 is built from 14 residues. Trimming shortened V by 1 base and J by 2 bases, and 8 bases separated the two germline ends. Germline CDR1 reads LNHNV; CDR2 reads YYDKDF (reference sequence). The DNA for the CDR3 is TGTGCCACCAGCAGAGGTTCTGGTCAAGAGACCCAGTACTTC. Protein: CATSRGSGQETQYF.

This clonotype was counted many times. V usage is TRBV6-1 and J usage is TRBJ2-7; a weak D match, TRBD2 (6 bases). CDR1 and CDR2 (germline): MNHNS, SASEGT. The CDR3 spans 15 residues. V was trimmed by 2 bases and J by 4 bases, leaving 15 bases between them. Here the CDR3 reads CASSESAGRGYEQYF. DNA for the CDR3: TGTGCCAGCAGTGAATCGGCGGGGCGGGGATACGAGCAGTACTTC.

This clonotype has at least ten counts. The CDR3 region has the DNA TGTGCCATCAGTGGATCCGAGGCGGGCGGCGAGCAGTACTTC. This translates into CAISGSEAGGEQYF. The chain combines TRBV10-3 with TRBJ2-7, with D possibly matching TRBD2 (5 bases). The CDR3 is 14 amino acids. In germline, CDR1 is ENHRY, CDR2 SYGVKD. V gave up 4 bases and J gave up 6 bases, with 16 bases separating them.

The sample holds a few counts of this clonotype. The chain combines TRBV7-3 with TRBJ2-3; 9 bases match TRBD2. With 5 bases clipped from V and 1 base from J, the junction kept 10 bases outside the gene matches. In germline, CDR1 is SGHTA, CDR2 FQGTGA. This CDR3 comprises 17 residues. In nucleotides, the CDR3 is TGTGCCAGCAGCCCCCGGGGCCAGCGGGAGGGCACAGATACGCAGTATTTT. Translating gives CASSPRGQREGTDTQYF.